This T cell receptor beta chain comes out of a study of identifying expanded T cells in peripheral blood (dated 2019 in TCRdb). Notes on the research overall: Technical replicates were generated by sequencing separate aliquots of the same genomic DNA pool, with four replicates compared pairwise. What the research found in general, with its limitations: About 1.1 differentially abundant clones were flagged by the binomial model between technical replicates, whereas about 16 and 19 were flagged over around two weeks and four weeks, respectively. The authors expected that biological variance in healthy repertoires might rise further over much longer intervals, such as months to years. Variance in clone template counts between two-week samples significantly increased with total template count across all healthy donors. The beta-binomial model significantly reduced the number of clones called differentially abundant and the false-positive rate across all healthy-donor time intervals.

Including cysteine and phenylalanine, the CDR3 has 15 amino acids. Only the CDR3 portion is preserved as DNA: 45 bases, with reading frame beginning at the first base. The germline V gene supplies CDR1 SGDLS and CDR2 YYNGEE. The junction carries 17 bases between V and J, which are trimmed by 3 bases and 5 bases respectively. During the collection period, no infections or other immune events were recorded for the healthy donors. Time-dependent variance in a beta-binomial model of T-cell clone differential abundance was calibrated using healthy-donor blood repertoires as a training cohort. The training cohort was composed of approximately ten healthy donors, 3 female and 7 male. Donor ages ranged from about 25 to 70 years, with an average of 43 years. Whole blood from each healthy donor was obtained from a commercial supplier and was collected at three time points 2 to 3 weeks apart. Genomic DNA was extracted from unsorted whole blood for immunosequencing.

About this clone itself: The antigen this receptor binds is unknown. Base qualities are missing; no much larger clone stands one base away.

TCRbeta CDR3 regions were profiled with the immunoSEQ Assay using bias-controlled multiplex PCR amplification of genomic DNA. The original pipeline was this. To quantify the absolute abundance of each unique TCRbeta CDR3 region, the sequences were collapsed and filtered. Two models were used to test differential abundance: a binomial model (Fisher-equivalent) and a beta-binomial model that adds time-dependent variance fitted from healthy donors. Clones with fewer than 5 combined templates were removed, and differential abundance was called for clones with a Benjamini-Hochberg FDR below 0.01. In the beta-binomial model, variance was expressed as a function of the total template count across the two samples, in the form v = (b*log(k)+a)^2. Here the immuneACCESS table is served through TCRdb, limited to in-frame sequences with V and J called. Missing clones are a known gap in these copies; in checked studies unresolved V genes cover under half, and the rest lacks a known reason. For V, J and clone size, that table is used; D and trimming come from the DNA. The table for this sample lists more than 50,000 clones; around 86% of them were counted only once. Of the sample, roughly 18% falls within the top ten clones.

This receptor was obtained from a person between 18 and 75 years old in good health. The chain was built from TRBV9 and TRBJ2-5, with the D gene uncertain. Specimen: blood. The nucleotide sequence is given as TGTGCCAGCAGCGCGAGACCTGCTTCCGGGGAGACCCAGTACTTC. The resulting protein is CASSARPASGETQYF.